This is a list of T cell receptor beta chains from one sample in a study of vaccination and CD4 T cells after COVID-19. No cognate antigen is known for these TCRs. Using its own MiXCR run on the PCR reads, TCRdb lists one record per CDR3 protein. The sample consists of approximately 15,000 distinct CDR3 sequences, roughly three fifths of them appearing once. The source material was CD4+ T cells from blood, cultured in vitro, sampled after SARS-CoV-2 vaccination. The receptors were gathered from a human donor who had recovered from COVID-19. CDR3s include the opening cysteine and the closing phenylalanine or tryptophan. A D gene is named only where the DNA matches it firmly. The size entry is marked missing in some rows and otherwise reads once, few, many or a size class.

v_call,clone_size,j_call,d_call,cdr3_nt,cdr3_aa
TRBV6-1,.,TRBJ2-5,.,TGTGCCAGCAAACCAGGGGGGGCAGAGACCCAGTACTTC,CASKPGGAETQYF
TRBV28,.,TRBJ1-1,TRBD1,TGTGCCAACAGGGGAACTAACACTGAAGCTTTCTTT,CANRGTNTEAFF
TRBV11-3,few,TRBJ1-1,TRBD1,TGTGCCAGCAGCTTATTAGGGGGCAAGGGTGGTGAAGCTTTCTTT,CASSLLGGKGGEAFF
TRBV20-1,.,TRBJ1-1,.,TGCAGTGCTAGAGATTCCCCACAGAAGAGACGGGACACTGAAGCTTTCTTT,CSARDSPQKRRDTEAFF
TRBV7-2,.,TRBJ2-7,.,TGTGCCAGCAGCTTAGAGGTTTCCTACGAGCAGTACTTC,CASSLEVSYEQYF
TRBV20-1,.,TRBJ1-5,.,TGCAGTGCCTGGAACAGGTTCAATCAGCCCCAGCATTTT,CSAWNRFNQPQHF
TRBV10-3,.,TRBJ1-1,.,TGTGCCATCAGTGCATTGACAGGCTCCGAAGCTTTCTTT,CAISALTGSEAFF
TRBV24-1,few,TRBJ1-2,.,TGTGCCACCAGTGATGGAGCCGACCCATCCTATGGCTACACCTTC,CATSDGADPSYGYTF
TRBV19,.,TRBJ1-1,.,TGTGCCAGTAGTATGAAGAGGGCAGGGCTGAACACTGAAGCTTTCTTT,CASSMKRAGLNTEAFF
TRBV14,.,TRBJ1-2,.,TGTGCCAGCAGCCAATGGGTAAACTATGGCTACACCTTC,CASSQWVNYGYTF
TRBV7-2,few,TRBJ2-2,.,TGTGCCAGCAGCTTAGCCTTAGCGGACACCGGGGAGCTGTTTTTT,CASSLALADTGELFF
TRBV28,.,TRBJ1-2,.,TGTGCCAGCATGAACCCCCTTAACTATGGCTACACCTTC,CASMNPLNYGYTF
TRBV7-2,.,TRBJ1-5,.,TGTGCCAGCAGCCCCCGCGCGGGAAGCAATCAGCCCCAGCATTTT,CASSPRAGSNQPQHF
TRBV21-1,.,TRBJ2-3,.,TGTGCCAGCAGCACCGGACAGGGACAGACAGATACGCAGTATTTT,CASSTGQGQTDTQYF
TRBV29-1,few,TRBJ1-1,TRBD1,TGCAGCGTTGAGACAGGGGGGAACACTGAAGCTTTCTTT,CSVETGGNTEAFF
TRBV27,few,TRBJ1-3,TRBD1,TGTGCCAGCAGTGGAACAGGGGGCTCTGGAAACACCATATATTTT,CASSGTGGSGNTIYF
TRBV20-1,.,TRBJ1-5,.,TGCAGTGCCAAAAAAACGGGACTCCTCCCCCAGCATTTT,CSAKKTGLLPQHF
TRBV4-3,few,TRBJ1-2,TRBD1,TGCGCCAGCAGCCAGGGGACAGACTATGGCTACACCTTC,CASSQGTDYGYTF
TRBV20-1,once,TRBJ1-1,.,TGCAGTGCTAGAGATCATATAAGGGCCTGGGGACCTGAAGCTTTCTTT,CSARDHIRAWGPEAFF
TRBV4-1,few,TRBJ1-2,.,TGCGCCAGCAGCCAAGATGGGGGGCTTCCCAGCCATGGCTACACCTTC,CASSQDGGLPSHGYTF
TRBV19,.,TRBJ2-3,TRBD2,TGTGCCAGTAGTATAGAAGGGGTAGAACTAGCGGGAGGGCCGAATACGCAGTATTTT,CASSIEGVELAGGPNTQYF
TRBV7-9,.,TRBJ1-2,.,TGTGCCAGCAGCTTGGGACACTCGTCGGGCTACACCTTC,CASSLGHSSGYTF
TRBV6-4,few,TRBJ2-5,TRBD2,TGTGCCAGCAGTGAAATACTAGCGGGGGGGCTCCAAGAGACCCAGTACTTC,CASSEILAGGLQETQYF
TRBV20-1,.,TRBJ2-5,.,TGCAGTGCTAGAGAGGGATCAGAGACCCAGTACTTC,CSAREGSETQYF
TRBV20-1,few,TRBJ1-1,.,TGCAGTGCTGTGAAGAACACTGAAGCTTTCTTT,CSAVKNTEAFF
TRBV15,.,TRBJ2-3,TRBD1,TGTGCCACCAGCAGAGATATTGGGTTTGGGACAGGGGACACAGATACGCAGTATTTT,CATSRDIGFGTGDTDTQYF
TRBV6-1,.,TRBJ1-3,TRBD1,TGTGCCAGCAGTGAAAGACAGGGGGCCTTAAACAGCTCTGGAAACACCATATATTTT,CASSERQGALNSSGNTIYF
TRBV7-3,.,TRBJ2-1,TRBD2,TGTGCCAGCAGCTTAGGGGGACTAGCGGATAACAATGAGCAGTTCTTC,CASSLGGLADNNEQFF
TRBV6-7,.,TRBJ2-3,.,TGTGCCAGCAGTTACGGGCTAGCGAAGGATACGCAGTATTTT,CASSYGLAKDTQYF
TRBV19,.,TRBJ1-5,.,TGTGCCAGTAGTATAGATGCACAGCGAAGCAATCAGCCCCAGCATTTT,CASSIDAQRSNQPQHF
TRBV5-1,.,TRBJ2-1,.,TGCGCCAGCAGCGGCGAATTTAAAGACAATGAGCAGTTCTTC,CASSGEFKDNEQFF
TRBV5-4,.,TRBJ1-1,.,TGTGCCAGCAGCCCCATGATGGGCCCGCTTGAAGCTTTCTTT,CASSPMMGPLEAFF
TRBV5-1,.,TRBJ2-5,.,TGCGCCAGCTCTCTCCGGGGCTTGGGAGAGACCCAGTACTTC,CASSLRGLGETQYF
TRBV10-3,.,TRBJ2-3,TRBD1,TGTGCCATCAGTGATCTATCGGTAACAGGGGGACCAGATACGCAGTATTTT,CAISDLSVTGGPDTQYF
TRBV20-1,.,TRBJ1-2,.,TGCAGTGCTGGCCGGGACTCCTATGGCTACACCTTC,CSAGRDSYGYTF
TRBV7-2,.,TRBJ2-3,TRBD1,TGTGCCAGCAGCCCCCCGACAGGGGGCACAGATACGCAGTATTTT,CASSPPTGGTDTQYF
TRBV6-1,.,TRBJ2-7,.,TGTGCCAGCAGTGAGTCGAGCGCGAGCTCCTACGAGCAGTACTTC,CASSESSASSYEQYF
TRBV19,few,TRBJ1-2,.,TGTGCCAGTAGTACCTCCGCCCAAGGGGTATATGGCTACACCTTC,CASSTSAQGVYGYTF
TRBV6-2/TRBV6-3,few,TRBJ2-7,TRBD2,TGTGCCAGCAGTAGCGTAGCGGGAGCCGCCTACGAGCAGTACTTC,CASSSVAGAAYEQYF
TRBV6-1,few,TRBJ1-1,.,TGTGCCAGCTGCACACAGATGAACACTGAAGCTTTCTTT,CASCTQMNTEAFF
TRBV6-1,.,TRBJ1-1,.,TGTGCCAGCAGTGAGACGGGGGTCACTGAAGCTTTCTTT,CASSETGVTEAFF
TRBV20-1,.,TRBJ2-1,.,TGCAGTGCTAGAAGCACCGGGACTTCTAACTCCTACAATGAGCAGTTCTTC,CSARSTGTSNSYNEQFF
TRBV20-1,.,TRBJ1-6,.,TGCAGTGCGCCCAAGGGGGTTGGTAATTCACCCCTCCACTTT,CSAPKGVGNSPLHF
TRBV20-1,few,TRBJ2-5,.,TGCAGTGCCCGGTGGACTGCACAAGAGACCCAGTACTTC,CSARWTAQETQYF
TRBV30,few,TRBJ1-6,.,TGTGCCTGGACCCGGGGCAGAATATCATACTCACCCCTCCACTTT,CAWTRGRISYSPLHF
TRBV12-3/TRBV12-4,.,TRBJ2-1,.,TGTGCCAGCAGTTTGGGGGTTAGCGGGCAGTTCTTC,CASSLGVSGQFF
TRBV12-3/TRBV12-4,.,TRBJ2-3,.,TGTGCCAGCAGTTTTGGGCAATCGCAGTATTTT,CASSFGQSQYF
TRBV29-1,.,TRBJ1-3,TRBD1,TGCAGCGTTGAAGATGGGACAGTCGGAAACACCATATATTTT,CSVEDGTVGNTIYF
TRBV11-2,few,TRBJ1-2,.,TGTGCCAGCAGCCAAGGGGCAGGGGCCTACTATGGCTACACCTTC,CASSQGAGAYYGYTF
TRBV20-1,.,TRBJ2-2,TRBD1,TGCAGTGCTAGAGGGACAGGGACCGGGGAGCTGTTTTTT,CSARGTGTGELFF
TRBV27,few,TRBJ1-6,.,TGTGCCAGCAGATACAGCCTTTCGGGGTCACCCCTCCACTTT,CASRYSLSGSPLHF
TRBV29-1,.,TRBJ1-1,TRBD1,TGCAGCGCCCAAGGTGGGACAGGGGCCAACACTGAAGCTTTCTTT,CSAQGGTGANTEAFF
TRBV20-1,.,TRBJ1-1,.,TGCAGTGCTAGTGATCGGGGCACTGAAGCTTTCTTT,CSASDRGTEAFF
TRBV5-4,.,TRBJ1-1,TRBD1,TGTGCCAGCAGCCGGGACAGACAGAACACTGAAGCTTTCTTT,CASSRDRQNTEAFF
TRBV20-1,.,TRBJ2-1,.,TGCAGTGCTAGAGATCCGGGGCCGCATGAGCAGTTCTTC,CSARDPGPHEQFF
TRBV6-1,.,TRBJ1-6,.,TGTGCCAGCGGGTCTAGAACTACACCCCTCCACTTT,CASGSRTTPLHF
TRBV15,.,TRBJ2-1,TRBD2,TGTGCCACCAGCAGAGGGAGAGATAGCGGGAGGGTGGCTGGTAATGAGCAGTTCTTC,CATSRGRDSGRVAGNEQFF